The clone carrying this T cell receptor (beta chain) has at least ten counts. Its antigen is unknown. The record originates from a study of T-cell memory formation after mild COVID-19. Study observations and caveats: CD4+ bias marked clones expanding day 15 to 37, unlike balanced contracting clones.

TCRdb itself ran the 5' RACE reads through MiXCR, one entry per CDR3 protein. The sample lists 200,000 to 250,000 distinct CDR3 sequences; around a tenth were seen once. CDR3 length: 15 amino acids. Deletions cut 2 bases from V and 0 bases from J, with 5 bases between. From germline, CDR1 is MNHEY and CDR2 SVGAGI. The gene calls are TRBV6-5 and TRBJ2-6; D possibly corresponds to TRBD1 (5 bases). The receptor comes from a man younger than 35 who had mild COVID-19 (a few samples of this study predate the infection). Cell type and time point are not known. Specimen: PBMCs or a T cell subset sorted from them (not recorded which). CDR3: CASSYDSSGANVLTF. CDR3 in DNA: TGTGCCAGCAGTTACGACAGCTCTGGGGCCAACGTCCTGACTTTC.